These 21 T cell receptor beta chains share one sample of origin, sequenced in a study of cytomegalovirus exposure and HLA in healthy donors. The PCR had 60 Vbeta and 13 Jbeta primers. Assay: immunoSEQ multiplex PCR; the TCRdb copy retains only in-frame clones and omits some. This sample has about 160,000 clones; roughly 85% occur once, and the top ten carry 1.3%. Input material: PBMCs. These receptor sequences come from a man under 40 in good health and CMV-seronegative.

This clone was seen only a few times. The chain recombines TRBV28 with TRBJ1-4; TRBD1 might be the D (5 bases). Trimming shortened V by 6 bases and J by 7 bases, and 24 bases separated the two germline ends. CDR1 is MDHEN and CDR2 is SYDVKM in the germline V gene. The CDR3 totals 17 residues. CDR3 nucleotides: TGTGCCAGCAGGCTGCTCGGGGGATCCAGGGCGGGTGAAAAACTGTTTTTT. This codes for CASRLLGGSRAGEKLFF.

This clone was observed a single time. This chain connects TRBV7-9 to TRBJ2-7; maybe TRBD2 (6 bases). Trimming shortened V by 0 bases and J by 5 bases, and 8 bases separated the two germline ends. The CDR3 has 13 amino acids. Germline assignment: CDR1 SEHNR and CDR2 FQNEAQ (reference sequence). CDR3: CASSLAGGNEQYF. CDR3 coding DNA: TGTGCCAGCAGCTTAGCCGGGGGAAACGAGCAGTACTTC.

In nucleotides, the CDR3 is TGTGCCAGTAGACCCGGGACTAGCGGGTACACCGGGGAGCTGTTTTTT. Residues: CASRPGTSGYTGELFF. The chain has TRBV19 and TRBJ2-2; 12 bases agree with TRBD2. The germline CDR1 and CDR2 sequences are LNHDA and SQIVND (reference sequence). The V gene end was trimmed by 6 bases and the J gene end by 3 bases; junction bases not matched to a gene: 5. The CDR3 consists of 16 residues. The variable domain in full, with the rest retrieved from reference TRBV19 and TRBJ2-2, is DGGITQSPKYLFRKEGQNVTLSCEQNLNHDAMYWYRQDPGQGLRLIYYSQIVNDFQKGDIAEGYSVSREKKESFPLTVTSAQKNPTAFYLCASRPGTSGYTGELFFGEGSRLTVL.

This clone appeared a few times. This sequence joins TRBV5-1 and TRBJ2-3, with TRBD1 matching over 8 bases. V lost 0 bases, J lost 2 bases, and 5 bases stayed unmatched. The germline V gene has CDR1 SGHRS and CDR2 YFSETQ. This CDR3 region has 16 residues. The DNA of the CDR3 is TGCGCCAGCAGCTTGGTCACAGGGGGTGACACAGATACGCAGTATTTT. It encodes CASSLVTGGDTDTQYF.

This clone was seen more than once but under ten times. J is TRBJ2-5 and V is TRBV27, with D maybe TRBD1 (5 bases). Germline values: CDR1 MNHEY, CDR2 SMNVEV (reference sequence). The V gene lost 0 bases and the J gene lost 3 bases, with 14 bases spanning the gap. The CDR3 sequence is 16 residues long. The CDR3 bases are TGTGCCAGCAGTTTATCCCCCGGCGACAGCAAAGAGACCCAGTACTTC. This gives the protein CASSLSPGDSKETQYF.

Here the CDR3 reads CASSRRRGTRDQETQYF. As DNA, the CDR3 is TGTGCCAGTAGTCGCCGACGTGGGACAAGAGACCAAGAGACCCAGTACTTC. The chain couples TRBV19 to TRBJ2-5; D perhaps matches TRBD1 (6 bases). Germline lookup yields CDR1 LNHDA and CDR2 SQIVND (reference sequence). V was trimmed by 5 bases and J by 0 bases, leaving 19 bases between them. CDR3 length: 17 amino acids.

V usage is TRBV19 and J usage is TRBJ2-2, with D maybe TRBD2 (5 bases). The CDR3 length is 14 residues. CDR1 LNHDA and CDR2 SQIVND come from the germline V gene (reference sequence). Trimming left V 6 bases short and J 4 bases short, with 12 bases between. The CDR3 sequence: CASSTGYGTGELFF. The CDR3, as DNA: TGTGCCAGTAGCACGGGGTATGGCACCGGGGAGCTGTTTTTT.

The gene calls are TRBV30 and TRBJ2-5; perhaps TRBD2 as D (5 bases). The V end was cut by 4 bases, the J end by 7 bases, with 10 bases between. Per germline, CDR1 GTSNPN and CDR2 SVGIG (reference sequence). The CDR3 runs 11 residues. The CDR3 sequence is CAWKGGGTQYF. The DNA for the CDR3 is TGTGCCTGGAAAGGAGGAGGGACCCAGTACTTC.

The table lists this clone with a count of one. V is TRBV6-4 and J is TRBJ1-1, with D perhaps TRBD1 (6 bases). The CDR3 spans 15 residues. Between the trimmed V and J ends, which lost 3 bases and 5 bases, there was a span of 16 bases. Germline CDR1 and CDR2: MRHNA and SNTAGT. The DNA for the CDR3 is TGTGCCAGCAGTGAGGGGGGGGCCTGCGGAACTGAAGCTTTCTTT. Amino acid sequence: CASSEGGACGTEAFF.

This clone was picked up one time. This chain connects TRBV5-4 to TRBJ2-1; 12 bases map to TRBD2. Losses at the gene ends were 4 bases for V and 1 base for J; bases not matched to a gene: 3. The CDR3 extends over 16 amino acids. Germline assignment: CDR1 SGHNT and CDR2 YYREEE (reference sequence). This chain's CDR3 is CASSIGTSGSYNEQFF. The CDR3 coding sequence is TGTGCCAGCAGCATTGGGACTAGCGGGTCCTACAATGAGCAGTTCTTC.

This clone is labeled as medium-sized. The V and J genes are TRBV10-1 and TRBJ2-7; the match to TRBD1 covers 10 bases. This CDR3 has 15 amino acids. CDR1 WNHNN and CDR2 SYGVQD come from the germline V gene (reference sequence). V was pared by 4 bases and J by 4 bases, with 7 bases of the junction left unmatched. Written as DNA, the CDR3 is TGCGCCAGCAGTGCCCGACAGGGGGCTAGGTACGAGCAGTACTTC. It is translated as CASSARQGARYEQYF.

The chain is built from TRBV27 and TRBJ2-1, with D possibly matching TRBD1 (6 bases). Trimming took 6 bases from V and 9 from J, leaving 18 bases between them. This CDR3 spans 14 amino acids. CDR1 and CDR2 from the germline V gene are MNHEY and SMNVEV (reference sequence). In DNA, the CDR3 is TGTGCCAGCAGCTTACTAGGGGGAGCAGGTGAGCAGTTCTTC. Encoded protein: CASSLLGGAGEQFF.

The V gene is TRBV28, the J gene TRBJ2-7; D possibly corresponds to TRBD2 (6 bases). The CDR3 totals 15 residues. Germline CDR1 reads MDHEN; CDR2 reads SYDVKM. V was clipped by 5 bases and J by 2 bases, with 16 bases between them. CDR3 sequence reads: CASSPPGGRAYEQYF. CDR3 DNA: TGTGCCAGCAGTCCTCCCGGGGGACGAGCCTACGAGCAGTACTTC.

J is TRBJ2-7 and V is TRBV5-1, with 9 bases lining up with TRBD1. This CDR3 comprises 15 residues. CDR1 is SGHRS and CDR2 is YFSETQ in the germline V gene. The V and J ends lost 2 bases and 4 bases, in that order; junction bases with no gene match: 7. CDR3 amino acids: CASSFNTGGVYEQYF. Here the CDR3 DNA reads TGCGCCAGCAGCTTCAACACAGGGGGCGTGTACGAGCAGTACTTC.

The J gene is TRBJ2-1, the V gene TRBV10-3, with 12 bases aligning to TRBD2. The CDR3 totals 15 residues. CDR1 and CDR2 (germline): ENHRY, SYGVKD. J was trimmed by 11 bases and V by 10 bases; bases with no gene match: 15. The CDR3 DNA follows: TGTGCCACATCCCGGGGGACTAGCGGGTCGGGTAAGCAGTTCTTC. It specifies CATSRGTSGSGKQFF.

The rearrangement joins TRBV2 to TRBJ2-1; 10 nucleotides agree with TRBD2. The germline V gene encodes CDR1 SNHLY and CDR2 FYNNEI. J was trimmed by 7 bases and V by 6 bases; bases with no gene match: 12. This CDR3 has 16 residues. The CDR3, as DNA: TGTGCCAGCAGGGAGATCCTAGCGGGAGTCGTGAATGAGCAGTTCTTC. It is translated as CASREILAGVVNEQFF.

V usage is TRBV10-2 and J usage is TRBJ1-1; 7 positions match TRBD1. Germline V gene data show CDR1 as WSHSY and CDR2 as SAAADI. With 6 bases clipped from V and 1 base from J, the junction kept 2 bases outside the gene matches. This CDR3 comprises 13 residues. The CDR3 sequence is CASRRQGNTEAFF. CDR3 DNA sequence: TGCGCCAGCAGAAGACAGGGGAACACTGAAGCTTTCTTT.

This chain uses TRBV6-1 with TRBJ2-5; 10 bases are shared with TRBD2. The V gene end was trimmed by 5 bases and the J gene end by 0 bases; junction bases not matched to a gene: 3. CDR3 length: 15 residues. Germline CDR1 reads MNHNS; CDR2 reads SASEGT. As DNA, the CDR3 is TGTGCCAGCAGTCCTAGCGGGGGATACCAAGAGACCCAGTACTTC. Protein: CASSPSGGYQETQYF.

J is TRBJ2-7 and V is TRBV18, with D perhaps matching TRBD1 (6 bases). This CDR3 comprises 12 residues. V lost 5 bases, J lost 6 bases, and 11 bases lay in between. Looked up from germline, CDR1 is KGHSH and CDR2 is LQKENI. DNA of the CDR3: TGTGCCAGCTCAGGGGGCTCTATCGAGCAGTACTTC. This sequence encodes CASSGGSIEQYF.

The chain recombines TRBV18 with TRBJ1-2, with D tentatively TRBD1 (5 bases). This CDR3 has 15 amino acids. CDR1 is KGHSH, CDR2 LQKENI, per germline. Trimming removed 0 bases at V and 4 bases at J, with 12 bases between. The CDR3 DNA sequence: TGTGCCAGCTCACCACCTGGGACTGCTATCTATGGCTACACCTTC. Translated, it gives CASSPPGTAIYGYTF.

The V gene is TRBV7-9, the J gene TRBJ1-6; 8 bases agree with TRBD1. Germline V gives CDR1 SEHNR, CDR2 FQNEAQ (reference sequence). The CDR3 is made up of 16 amino acids. The ends lost 4 bases at V and 8 bases at J; junction bases unmatched: 10. The CDR3 sequence is CASSSHRDRSDSPLHF. The CDR3 DNA reads TGTGCCAGCAGCTCTCACCGGGACAGGTCGGATTCACCCCTCCACTTT.